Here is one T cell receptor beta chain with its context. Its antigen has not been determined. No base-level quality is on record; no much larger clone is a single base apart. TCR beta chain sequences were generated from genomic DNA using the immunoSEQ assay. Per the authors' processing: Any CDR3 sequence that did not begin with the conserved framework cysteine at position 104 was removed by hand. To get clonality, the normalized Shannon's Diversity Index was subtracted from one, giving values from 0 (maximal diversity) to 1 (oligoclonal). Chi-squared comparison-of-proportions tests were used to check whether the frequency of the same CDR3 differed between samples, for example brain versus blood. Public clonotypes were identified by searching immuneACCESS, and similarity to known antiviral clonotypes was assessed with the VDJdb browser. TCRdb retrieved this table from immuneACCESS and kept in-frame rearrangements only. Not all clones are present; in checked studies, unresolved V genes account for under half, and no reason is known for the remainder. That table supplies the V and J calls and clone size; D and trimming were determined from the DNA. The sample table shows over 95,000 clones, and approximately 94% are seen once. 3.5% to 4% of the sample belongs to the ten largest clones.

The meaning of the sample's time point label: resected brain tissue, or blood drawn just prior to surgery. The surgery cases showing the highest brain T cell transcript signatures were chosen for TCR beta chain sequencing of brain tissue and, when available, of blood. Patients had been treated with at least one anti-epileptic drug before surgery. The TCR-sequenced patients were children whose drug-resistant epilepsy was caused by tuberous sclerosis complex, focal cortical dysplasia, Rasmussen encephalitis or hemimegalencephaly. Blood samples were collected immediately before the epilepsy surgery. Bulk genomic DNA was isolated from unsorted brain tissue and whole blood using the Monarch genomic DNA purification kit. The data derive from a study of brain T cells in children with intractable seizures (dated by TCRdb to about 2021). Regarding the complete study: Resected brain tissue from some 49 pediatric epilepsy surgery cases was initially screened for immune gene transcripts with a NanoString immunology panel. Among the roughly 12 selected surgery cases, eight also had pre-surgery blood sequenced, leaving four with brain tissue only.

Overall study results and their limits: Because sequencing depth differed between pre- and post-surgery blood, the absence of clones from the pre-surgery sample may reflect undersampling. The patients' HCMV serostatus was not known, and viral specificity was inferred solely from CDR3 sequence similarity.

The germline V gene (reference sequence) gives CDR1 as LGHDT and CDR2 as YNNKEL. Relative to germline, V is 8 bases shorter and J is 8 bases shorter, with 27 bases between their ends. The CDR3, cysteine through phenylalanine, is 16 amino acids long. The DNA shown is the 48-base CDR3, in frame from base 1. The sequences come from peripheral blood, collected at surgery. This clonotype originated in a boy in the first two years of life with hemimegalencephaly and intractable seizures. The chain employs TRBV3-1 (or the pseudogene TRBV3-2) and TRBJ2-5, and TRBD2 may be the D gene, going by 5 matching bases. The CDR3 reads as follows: CASGVEVSGRPETQYF. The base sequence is TGTGCCAGCGGGGTGGAGGTTTCAGGACGCCCAGAAACCCAGTACTTC.